Listed here are 5 T cell receptor beta chains from one sample, sequenced in a study of shared clonotypes between healthy human individuals. Clones were read by immunoSEQ multiplex PCR, and TCRdb kept only the in-frame ones, dropping some. Altogether 2,500,000 or so clones are present, approximately 93% being singletons, with the ten largest covering approximately 0.35%. Sequenced: naive CD4+ T cells from PBMCs. The subset here: CD45RA+ positively selected. The receptors here all came from a man between 18 and 29 years old in good health. Some clones in this sample may be carry-over from other donors' samples.

V usage is TRBV11-2 and J usage is TRBJ2-7; 14 nucleotides line up with TRBD2. CDR1 and CDR2 from the germline V gene are SGHAT and FQNNGV. CDR3 length: 17 amino acids. With 4 bases clipped from V and 4 bases from J, the junction kept 9 bases outside the gene matches. The CDR3 sequence: CASSSPTSGRAGYEQYF. The CDR3, as DNA: TGTGCCAGCAGCTCCCCGACTAGCGGGAGGGCCGGATACGAGCAGTACTTC.

V and J are TRBV5-1 and TRBJ2-1, with D unresolved. CDR1 and CDR2 (germline): SGHRS, YFSETQ. The CDR3 runs to 13 residues. The V end was cut by 0 bases, the J end by 7 bases, with 8 bases between. CDR3 residues: CASSLAILNEQFF. Written as DNA, the CDR3 is TGCGCCAGCAGCTTGGCTATACTGAATGAGCAGTTCTTC. Looking up the rest from reference TRBV5-1 and TRBJ2-1 gives the full variable domain: KAGVTQTPRYLIKTRGQQVTLSCSPISGHRSVSWYQQTPGQGLQFLFEYFSETQRNKGNFPGRFSGRQFSNSRSEMNVSTLELGDSALYLCASSLAILNEQFFGPGTRLTVL.

V is TRBV19 and J is TRBJ2-1, with D possibly TRBD2 on 5 matching bases. The CDR3 has 15 residues. Germline CDR1 is LNHDA and CDR2 is SQIVND (reference sequence). Deletions cut 4 bases from V and 6 bases from J, with 16 bases between. The CDR3 here is CASSRGGRGSNEQFF. The CDR3, as DNA: TGTGCCAGTAGTAGGGGTGGGCGTGGGAGCAATGAGCAGTTCTTC. The full variable domain, rest sourced from reference TRBV19 and TRBJ2-1, is DGGITQSPKYLFRKEGQNVTLSCEQNLNHDAMYWYRQDPGQGLRLIYYSQIVNDFQKGDIAEGYSVSREKKESFPLTVTSAQKNPTAFYLCASSRGGRGSNEQFFGPGTRLTVL.

V and J are TRBV19 and TRBJ2-1; 10 bases map to TRBD1. V gave up 5 bases and J gave up 3 bases; unmatched junction bases: 4. This CDR3 has 15 residues. The germline gives CDR1 LNHDA, CDR2 SQIVND (reference sequence). The chain's CDR3 is CASSPGTGVYNEQFF. As DNA, the CDR3 is TGTGCCAGTAGTCCCGGGACAGGGGTCTACAATGAGCAGTTCTTC. Full variable domain (rest looked up from reference TRBV19 and TRBJ2-1): DGGITQSPKYLFRKEGQNVTLSCEQNLNHDAMYWYRQDPGQGLRLIYYSQIVNDFQKGDIAEGYSVSREKKESFPLTVTSAQKNPTAFYLCASSPGTGVYNEQFFGPGTRLTVL.

This sequence joins TRBV6-1 and TRBJ2-1, with D perhaps TRBD2 (6 bases). Per germline, CDR1 MNHNS and CDR2 SASEGT. This CDR3 spans 13 amino acids. The V and J ends lost 4 bases and 9 bases respectively, with 13 bases between them. The CDR3, as DNA: TGTGCCAGCAGTGGTGCGGGGATTGGTGAGCAGTTCTTC. Its translation is CASSGAGIGEQFF.